The next 10 T cell receptor beta chains were all read from a single sample in a study of T-cell reconstitution after alpha-beta-depleted transplantation in children. Molecular barcoding with unique molecular identifiers was used for the TCRbeta library. Each CDR3 protein is one row after TCRdb ran MiXCR on the PCR reads. The sample includes approximately 500,000 distinct CDR3 sequences, about a quarter of them seen just once. The sample in question was PBMCs, obtained before TCRalphabeta/CD19-depleted stem cell transplant. These receptor sequences come from a boy under two years old with Wiskott-Aldrich syndrome, due to receive a stem cell transplant.

This clonotype was counted a few times. The J gene is TRBJ2-3, the V gene TRBV27; D is possibly TRBD1 (5 bases). The CDR3 is 13 amino acids. Trimming removed 6 bases from V and 1 base from J, with 8 bases in between. The V gene's germline CDR1 is MNHEY and CDR2 SMNVEV (reference sequence). In DNA form, the CDR3 reads TGTGCCAGCAGGGGGCGAGGCACAGATACGCAGTATTTT. Translation: CASRGRGTDTQYF.

V and J are TRBV12-3 or TRBV12-4 and TRBJ2-7; unclear D gene. V was trimmed by 3 bases and J by 5 bases, leaving 11 bases between them. The CDR3 sequence is 13 residues long. The chain's CDR3 is CASSFYSQDEQYF. For the CDR3, the DNA is TGTGCCAGCAGTTTTTATTCCCAGGACGAGCAGTACTTC.

This chain links TRBV5-6 with TRBJ2-3, with D possibly matching TRBD2 (5 bases). Germline V gene data show CDR1 as SGHDT and CDR2 as YYEEEE. The CDR3 spans 15 residues. V dropped 1 base and J dropped 0 bases, with 9 bases sitting between them. CDR3 coding DNA: TGTGCCAGCAGCTTGACTCCGGGGAGCACAGATACGCAGTATTTT. As protein: CASSLTPGSTDTQYF.

The rearrangement joins TRBV4-1 to TRBJ2-5, with TRBD2 matching over 13 bases. The length of the CDR3 is 16 residues. The V gene end was trimmed by 1 base and the J gene end by 5 bases; junction bases not matched to a gene: 4. Germline V lookup: CDR1 MGHRA, CDR2 YSYEKL. The CDR3 is CASSQGTSGSRETQYF. The CDR3 coding sequence is TGCGCCAGCAGCCAAGGGACTAGCGGGAGCCGCGAGACCCAGTACTTC.

This clonotype has more than one count but fewer than ten. The CDR3 reads CASSTRGSYNEQFF. CDR3 nucleotides: TGTGCCAGCAGTACGCGCGGCAGTTACAATGAGCAGTTCTTC. The V call is TRBV6-1, the J call TRBJ2-1; D unclear. Germline lookup yields CDR1 MNHNS and CDR2 SASEGT. CDR3 length: 14 residues. V was shortened by 5 bases and J by 4 bases, with 12 bases between the two germline ends.

About this clonotype itself: The junction departs from the called germline gene at one end, perhaps through a read error. This chain joins TRBV20-1 and TRBJ2-1; tentative D call: TRBD2 (6 bases). Germline assignment: CDR1 DFQATT and CDR2 SNEGSKA (reference sequence). This CDR3 has 13 amino acids. CDR3 sequence (DNA): TGCAGTGCTAGAGGGGGCGGGGCGGACACTCCGCTCTTC. It codes for CSARGGGADTPLF.

There are a few counts of this clonotype. This chain connects TRBV5-1 to TRBJ2-5; 14 bases agree with TRBD2. V lost 2 bases, J lost 5 bases, and 5 bases stayed unmatched. CDR1 and CDR2 (germline): SGHRS, YFSETQ. This CDR3 region has 16 residues. The CDR3 region is CASSFGTSGSEETQYF. CDR3 sequence (DNA): TGCGCCAGCAGCTTTGGGACTAGCGGGAGCGAGGAGACCCAGTACTTC.

V gene TRBV5-1 combines with J gene TRBJ1-2; D gene unclear. The germline gives CDR1 SGHRS, CDR2 YFSETQ. Trimming cost V 0 bases and J 5 bases, with 11 bases left between them. The CDR3 consists of 14 residues. This CDR3 reads CASSLDLGRYGYTF. The DNA for the CDR3 is TGCGCCAGCAGCTTGGATTTGGGGAGGTATGGCTACACCTTC.

V usage is TRBV27 and J usage is TRBJ2-7; 7 positions agree with TRBD1. The CDR3 runs to 15 residues. In germline, CDR1 is MNHEY, CDR2 SMNVEV (reference sequence). V was clipped by 7 bases and J by 5 bases; unmatched bases: 14. The CDR3 sequence is CASTLRGGRLNEQYF. The CDR3 region has the DNA TGTGCCAGCACCCTTAGAGGGGGCAGGCTGAACGAGCAGTACTTC.

J is TRBJ2-3 and V is TRBV2, with D possibly TRBD1 on 6 matching bases. This CDR3 is built from 14 residues. CDR1 and CDR2 from the germline V gene are SNHLY and FYNNEI. V lost 8 bases and J 4 bases, leaving 16 bases between the germline ends. The CDR3 reads CASGAQGLPDTQYF. CDR3 coding DNA: TGTGCCAGCGGAGCCCAGGGGCTCCCAGATACGCAGTATTTT.